Following are 7 T cell receptor beta chains from one sample sequenced in a study of blood T cell repertoires in COVID-19. TCRdb's table, derived via immunoSEQ multiplex PCR, lists solely in-frame clones and lacks some. The sample includes a few hundred thousand clones, about 85% of them seen just once. The material sequenced was PBMCs or T cells enriched from blood (not recorded which). Receptors were obtained from a man between 35 and 55 years old who had recovered from COVID-19.

The table lists this clone with a count of one. The J gene is TRBJ2-7, the V gene TRBV7-8; 9 nucleotides match TRBD1. The germline gives CDR1 SGHVS, CDR2 FQNEAQ. V lost 5 bases to trimming and J lost 0 bases; unmatched junction nucleotides: 8. The CDR3 spans 16 residues. This chain's CDR3 is CASSQTGTGSSYEQYF. The CDR3 DNA reads as TGTGCCAGCAGCCAAACCGGGACAGGGAGCTCCTACGAGCAGTACTTC.

The chain couples TRBV24-1 to TRBJ2-7; 9 nucleotides align to TRBD2. Per germline, CDR1 KGHDR and CDR2 SFDVKD. The CDR3 loop spans 16 amino acids. Trimming took 2 bases from V and 3 from J; bases not matched to a gene: 7. The CDR3 loop is CATSDSTSGRIYEQYF. CDR3 sequence (DNA): TGTGCCACCAGTGATTCGACTAGCGGAAGAATCTACGAGCAGTACTTC.

The chain recombines TRBV5-1 with TRBJ2-4; tentatively, D is TRBD2 (5 bases). Trimming cost V 1 base and J 3 bases, with 11 bases left between them. This CDR3 is 15 amino acids long. From germline, CDR1 is SGHRS and CDR2 YFSETQ. The CDR3 reads CASSLSGSGKNIQYF. The CDR3 nucleotides read TGCGCCAGCAGCTTGAGTGGGAGCGGCAAAAACATTCAGTACTTC.

V gene TRBV7-3 combines with J gene TRBJ2-7; TRBD2 agrees at 10 bases. The CDR3 length is 15 residues. V was clipped by 0 bases and J by 3 bases; unmatched bases: 2. Germline CDR1 and CDR2: SGHTA and FQGTGA. This chain's CDR3 is CASSLTAGGHYEQYF. The DNA of the CDR3 is TGTGCCAGCAGCTTAACAGCGGGAGGGCACTACGAGCAGTACTTC.

Here the CDR3 DNA reads TGTGCCAGTAGTTTTGCGGGAGGTTTCTACGAGCAGTACTTC. Translation: CASSFAGGFYEQYF. This sequence joins TRBV19 and TRBJ2-7, with 8 bases lining up with TRBD2. Germline CDR1 LNHDA, CDR2 SQIVND (reference sequence). Trimming at V came to 5 bases and at J to 3 bases, leaving 6 bases not matched to a gene. This CDR3 comprises 14 residues.

This clone was detected a few times. V is TRBV4-1 and J is TRBJ1-3; D call uncertain. CDR1 and CDR2 (germline): MGHRA, YSYEKL. Trimming pared 1 base from V and 0 bases from J, leaving 7 bases between. This CDR3 contains 15 residues. This CDR3 reads CASSQGHFSGNTIYF. The DNA of the CDR3 is TGCGCCAGCAGCCAAGGACACTTCTCTGGAAACACCATATATTTT.

The chain is built from TRBV5-4 and TRBJ2-2; 8 bases align to TRBD1. V lost 6 bases, J lost 5 bases, and 9 bases stayed unmatched. CDR3 length: 15 amino acids. In germline, CDR1 is SGHNT, CDR2 YYREEE (reference sequence). CDR3 loop: CASTSRQGATGELFF. DNA of the CDR3: TGTGCCAGCACCTCCAGGCAGGGGGCTACCGGGGAGCTGTTTTTT. Complete variable domain (other parts from reference TRBV5-4 and TRBJ2-2): ETGVTQSPTHLIKTRGQQVTLRCSSQSGHNTVSWYQQALGQGPQFIFQYYREEENGRGNFPPRFSGLQFPNYSSELNVNALELDDSALYLCASTSRQGATGELFFGEGSRLTVL.